What follows are 14 T cell receptor beta chains derived from one specimen sequenced in a study of blood T cell repertoires in COVID-19. Measured with immunoSEQ multiplex PCR; TCRdb has only the in-frame clones, and not every one. The top ten clones hold around 9.1% of a sample with over 200,000 clones, roughly 86% of them seen once. The specimen sequenced was peripheral blood. The receptors originated from a man aged 40-49 years who had recovered from COVID-19.

This chain links TRBV11-2 with TRBJ2-3, with D possibly being TRBD2 (6 bases). Germline loops: CDR1 SGHAT, CDR2 FQNNGV. The CDR3 sequence is 15 residues long. The V and J ends lost 2 bases and 0 bases respectively, with 9 bases between them. The CDR3 DNA is TGTGCCAGCAGCTTACTAGCGCGAAGCACAGATACGCAGTATTTT. This sequence encodes CASSLLARSTDTQYF. The full variable domain, with the rest looked up from reference TRBV11-2 and TRBJ2-3, is EAGVAQSPRYKIIEKRQSVAFWCNPISGHATLYWYQQILGQGPKLLIQFQNNGVVDDSQLPKDRFSAERLKGVDSTLKIQPAKLEDSAVYLCASSLLARSTDTQYFGPGTRLTVL.

The rearrangement joins TRBV11-3 to TRBJ2-3; 8 nucleotides line up with TRBD1. The germline gives CDR1 SGHNT, CDR2 YENEEA. The trim removed 5 bases at V and 2 bases at J, leaving 6 bases unmatched. The length of the CDR3 is 15 residues. The CDR3 here is CASSRGQGITDTQYF. The CDR3, as DNA: TGTGCCAGCAGCCGTGGACAGGGAATCACAGATACGCAGTATTTT.

The chain joins TRBV18 to TRBJ1-1, with D possibly TRBD1 on 5 matching bases. The V gene's germline CDR1 is KGHSH and CDR2 LQKENI. CDR3 length: 16 residues. Trimming cost V 3 bases and J 0 bases, with 14 bases left between them. This chain's CDR3 is CASSPRGGDLNTEAFF. CDR3 sequence (DNA): TGTGCCAGCTCACCTAGGGGAGGGGATTTGAACACTGAAGCTTTCTTT.

The rearrangement joins TRBV6-2 or TRBV6-3 to TRBJ1-1; tentatively, D is TRBD1 (5 bases). This CDR3 is 12 amino acids long. Trimming pared 4 bases from V and 5 bases from J, leaving 8 bases between. Germline lookup yields CDR1 MNHEY and CDR2 SVGEGT. The CDR3 bases are TGTGCCAGCAGTTTCGCAGGGACTGAAGCTTTCTTT. Its translation: CASSFAGTEAFF.

The rearrangement links TRBV7-3 to TRBJ2-1; tentative D call: TRBD2 (6 bases). Trimming took off 3 bases at V and 5 bases at J, with 8 bases between the two ends. CDR3 length: 13 residues. Germline CDR1 and CDR2: SGHTA and FQGTGA. The chain's CDR3 is CASSFGGNNEQFF. In nucleotides, the CDR3 is TGTGCCAGCAGCTTCGGAGGGAACAATGAGCAGTTCTTC.

The chain recombines TRBV3-1 (or the pseudogene TRBV3-2) with TRBJ2-7; TRBD1 agrees at 7 bases. V lost 1 base to trimming and J lost 2 bases; unmatched junction nucleotides: 5. This CDR3 region has 15 residues. CDR1 and CDR2 from the germline V gene are LGHDT and YNNKEL (reference sequence). CDR3 sequence: CASSQGQGYPYEQYF. In DNA, the CDR3 is TGTGCCAGCAGCCAAGGACAGGGTTACCCCTACGAGCAGTACTTC.

This chain links TRBV5-4 with TRBJ2-2; 7 bases align to TRBD2. The CDR3 contains 15 residues. Germline CDR1 SGHNT, CDR2 YYREEE (reference sequence). The J segment lost 0 bases and the V segment lost 4 bases, leaving 3 bases of the junction unmatched. DNA for the CDR3: TGTGCCAGCAGCCCGGGACTATCGAACACCGGGGAGCTGTTTTTT. Protein sequence: CASSPGLSNTGELFF.

This clone appeared a single time. The rearrangement joins TRBV27 to TRBJ2-7; 7 bases map to TRBD1. Trimming removed 5 bases from V and 2 bases from J; junction bases left unmatched: 6. The CDR3 has 14 residues. CDR1 and CDR2 (germline): MNHEY, SMNVEV (reference sequence). CDR3 loop: CASSRTGDTYEQYF. Written as DNA, the CDR3 is TGTGCCAGCAGTCGGACAGGCGATACCTACGAGCAGTACTTC.

This chain connects TRBV5-1 to TRBJ2-5, with TRBD1 as a possible D gene (6 bases). The CDR3 extends over 14 amino acids. Germline CDR1 SGHRS, CDR2 YFSETQ. V was shortened by 5 bases and J by 0 bases, with 11 bases between the two germline ends. The CDR3 region is CASSHTGHQETQYF. DNA for the CDR3: TGCGCCAGCAGTCATACAGGGCACCAAGAGACCCAGTACTTC.

The genes are TRBV3-1 (or the pseudogene TRBV3-2) and TRBJ2-7; the match to TRBD2 covers 8 bases. Germline V gene data show CDR1 as LGHDT and CDR2 as YNNKEL (reference sequence). The junction had 5 bases not matched to a gene; V was cut back by 4 bases and J by 0 bases. This CDR3 contains 15 residues. The CDR3 DNA follows: TGTGCCAGCAGCCTCACAGGGACTAGCTCCTACGAGCAGTACTTC. This translates into CASSLTGTSSYEQYF.

The J gene is TRBJ1-1, the V gene TRBV11-2, with 10 bases fitting TRBD1. V lost 4 bases, J lost 5 bases, and 10 bases stayed unmatched. The germline V gene encodes CDR1 SGHAT and CDR2 FQNNGV. CDR3 length: 16 amino acids. This chain's CDR3 is CASSSRAGQGRTEAFF. The DNA of the CDR3 is TGTGCCAGCAGCTCCCGAGCGGGACAGGGGAGGACTGAAGCTTTCTTT.

The rearrangement links TRBV11-2 to TRBJ1-4, with 9 bases identical to TRBD1. This CDR3 is built from 15 residues. CDR1 and CDR2 (germline): SGHAT, FQNNGV. With V trimmed by 4 bases and J by 7 bases, 7 bases remained unmatched. As DNA, the CDR3 is TGTGCCAGCAGCTCTTACAGGGGGCTCATTGAAAAACTGTTTTTT. Its protein product is CASSSYRGLIEKLFF.

The rearrangement joins TRBV7-2 to TRBJ2-2; maybe TRBD1 (6 bases). The V end lost 6 bases, the J end lost 6 bases, and 11 bases lay between the germline ends. The CDR3 has 13 amino acids. Germline V lookup: CDR1 SGHTA, CDR2 FQGNSA. The CDR3 DNA follows: TGTGCCAGCAGACGAACAGGGCCCGGGGAGCTGTTTTTT. Amino acids: CASRRTGPGELFF.

V gene TRBV7-2 combines with J gene TRBJ1-2, with TRBD1 matching over 8 bases. CDR1 and CDR2 from the germline V gene are SGHTA and FQGNSA. J gave up 7 bases and V 4 bases, and 14 bases lay outside the gene matches. The CDR3 loop spans 16 amino acids. In DNA form, the CDR3 reads TGTGCCAGCAGCTCCGGTATAGGGACAGGAAACGGTGGCTACACCTTC. It codes for CASSSGIGTGNGGYTF.